Reported below is one T cell receptor beta chain. An end of the junction does not agree with germline; a read error may underlie this. PCR involved 60 Vbeta and 13 Jbeta primers. TCRdb's table, derived via immunoSEQ multiplex PCR, lists solely in-frame clones and lacks some. The sample has 100,000 to 150,000 clones; almost 85% are singletons. The CDR3 has 15 amino acids. Germline V lookup: CDR1 SGHNT, CDR2 YYREEE (reference sequence). The source of the sample is a study of cytomegalovirus exposure and HLA in healthy donors. Looking at the study overall: Genotyping showed around four fifths of over 350 donors falling in the Caucasian-associated ancestry cluster.

The chain combines TRBV5-4 with TRBJ2-5; D is unclear. Sequenced sample: PBMCs. The sequence was obtained from a woman younger than 35 in good health and CMV-seronegative. In nucleotides, the CDR3 is TGTGCCAGCAGATCCCCCGAGGAACTAAAAGAGGCCCAGTACTTC. This sequence encodes CASRSPEELKEAQYF.